Sequencing of this T cell receptor beta chain was carried out in a study of molecular identifiers for immune sequencing clone quantification. MiXCR, applied by TCRdb to the PCR reads, yields one record per CDR3 protein. The table records around 480,000 distinct CDR3 sequences, less than 30% of them present only once. Comment on this clonotype: What it recognizes is unknown.

Findings and limits, study-wide: In naive cells, clones above 20 RNA copies held under 1% of molecules, whereas in effector cells they held over 99%.

Trimming removed 2 bases from V and 6 bases from J, with 7 bases in between. The CDR3 runs 12 residues. Per the germline V gene, CDR1 is MNHEY and CDR2 is SVGEGT. Naive CD8 T cells underwent sorting with the CD8+CD4-CCR7+CD45RA+ definition. The material sequenced was naive CD8+ T cells from blood, with Jurkat cell RNA spiked in. Indicated subset: FACS-sorted CD8+CD4-CCR7+CD45RA+ naive T cells. This TCR was recovered from a human donor in good health. Some libraries in this study had Jurkat cell RNA spiked in. The chain couples TRBV6-2 or TRBV6-3 to TRBJ1-2; D is perhaps TRBD1 (5 bases). CDR3 loop: CASSYTTDGYTF. The CDR3 region has the DNA TGTGCCAGCAGTTACACGACAGATGGCTACACCTTC.